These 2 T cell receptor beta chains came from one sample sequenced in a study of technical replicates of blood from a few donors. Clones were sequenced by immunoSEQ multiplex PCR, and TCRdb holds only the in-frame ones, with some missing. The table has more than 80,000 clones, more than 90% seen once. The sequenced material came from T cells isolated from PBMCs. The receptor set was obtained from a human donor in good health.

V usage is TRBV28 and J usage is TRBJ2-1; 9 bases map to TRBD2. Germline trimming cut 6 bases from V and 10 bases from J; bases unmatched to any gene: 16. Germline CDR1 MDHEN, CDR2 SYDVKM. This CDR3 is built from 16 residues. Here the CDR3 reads CASSLQLSGRRGEQFF. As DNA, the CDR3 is TGTGCCAGCAGCCTTCAGCTAAGCGGGAGGCGTGGCGAGCAGTTCTTC.

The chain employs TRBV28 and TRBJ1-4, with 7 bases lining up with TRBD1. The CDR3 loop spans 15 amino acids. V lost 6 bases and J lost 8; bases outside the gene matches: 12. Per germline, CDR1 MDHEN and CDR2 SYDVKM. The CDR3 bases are TGTGCCAGCAGCCGAATAGACAGGGACGGGGAAAAACTGTTTTTT. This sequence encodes CASSRIDRDGEKLFF.